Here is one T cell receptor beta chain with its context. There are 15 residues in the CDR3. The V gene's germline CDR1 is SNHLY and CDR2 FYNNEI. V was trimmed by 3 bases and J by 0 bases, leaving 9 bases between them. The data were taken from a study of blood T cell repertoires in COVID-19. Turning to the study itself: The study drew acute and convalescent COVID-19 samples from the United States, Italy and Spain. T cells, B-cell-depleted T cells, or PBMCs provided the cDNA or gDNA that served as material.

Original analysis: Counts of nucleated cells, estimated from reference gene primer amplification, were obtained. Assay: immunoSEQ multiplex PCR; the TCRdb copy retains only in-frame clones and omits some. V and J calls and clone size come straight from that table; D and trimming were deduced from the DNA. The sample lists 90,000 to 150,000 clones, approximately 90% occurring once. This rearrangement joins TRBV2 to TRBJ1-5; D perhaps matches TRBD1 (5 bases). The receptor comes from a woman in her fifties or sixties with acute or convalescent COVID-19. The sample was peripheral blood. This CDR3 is CASSDEGDSNQPQHF. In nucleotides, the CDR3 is TGTGCCAGCAGTGACGAAGGGGATAGCAATCAGCCCCAGCATTTT.